This T cell receptor beta chain was captured by sequencing in a study of cytomegalovirus exposure and HLA in healthy donors. Turning to this clone: One end of the junction fails to match germline, which may point to a read error.

The CDR3 extends over 11 amino acids. In germline, CDR1 is WSHSY, CDR2 SAAADI. In the PCR, 60 Vbeta and 13 Jbeta primers were used. TCRdb keeps only in-frame clones here, not all; method: immunoSEQ multiplex PCR. The sample shows about 210,000 clones, about 90% of them seen only once. This chain links TRBV10-2 with TRBJ1-2, with 9 nucleotides matching TRBD1. The sequence derives from a boy younger than 10 in good health and CMV-seronegative. Sequenced sample: PBMCs. In nucleotides, the CDR3 is TGCGCCAGCAGGGGGACAGGGATTCTATTCTTC. Translated, it gives CASRGTGILFF.